This T cell receptor beta chain was identified during a study of CD8 T cells in ankylosing spondylitis. Between the trimmed V and J ends, which lost 0 bases and 6 bases, there was a span of 15 bases. CDR1 DFQATT and CDR2 SNEGSKA come from the germline V gene (reference sequence). The CDR3 is 15 residues long. Turning to this clonotype: Its antigen is not known.

Findings of the study overall: Disease-linked clones reportedly concentrated significantly in matched ankylosing spondylitis synovial fluid.

Molecular-barcoded quantitative 5'-RACE produced these TCR beta libraries. TCRdb re-called the 5' RACE reads through MiXCR, storing one row per CDR3 protein. This table has under 300,000 distinct CDR3 sequences, around 7.8% appearing once. Material: blood, either unsorted or a sorted T cell fraction (not recorded which). The clonotype comes from a male donor with ankylosing spondylitis or in good health (not recorded which). The chain has TRBV20-1 and TRBJ2-1; a possible D gene is TRBD2 (6 bases). CDR3 region: CSARDFRGTINEQFF. The DNA for the CDR3 is TGCAGTGCTAGAGATTTTCGGGGGACCATCAATGAGCAGTTCTTC.